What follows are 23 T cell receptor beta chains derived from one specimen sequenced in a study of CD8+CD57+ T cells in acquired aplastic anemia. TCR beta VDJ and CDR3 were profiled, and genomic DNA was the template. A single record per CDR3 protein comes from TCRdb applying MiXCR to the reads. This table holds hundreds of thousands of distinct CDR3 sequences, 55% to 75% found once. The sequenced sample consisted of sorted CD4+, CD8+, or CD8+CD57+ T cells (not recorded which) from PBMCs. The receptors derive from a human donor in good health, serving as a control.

CDR3 residues: CASSLDREARYF. The CDR3, as DNA: TGTGCCAGCAGCCTAGATAGAGAGGCCCGGTACTTC. The gene calls are TRBV7-2 and TRBJ2-5; D gene uncertain. V lost 5 bases, J lost 13 bases, and 17 bases lay in between. The CDR3 totals 12 residues. Germline-derived CDR1 and CDR2 are SGHTA and FQGNSA.

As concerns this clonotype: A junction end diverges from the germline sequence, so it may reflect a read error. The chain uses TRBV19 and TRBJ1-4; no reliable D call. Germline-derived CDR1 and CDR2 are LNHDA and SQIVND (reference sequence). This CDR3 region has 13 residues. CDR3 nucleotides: TGTGCCGGTAGTGGTTCAACATGTAACACCCTGTTTTTT. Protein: CAGSGSTCNTLFF.

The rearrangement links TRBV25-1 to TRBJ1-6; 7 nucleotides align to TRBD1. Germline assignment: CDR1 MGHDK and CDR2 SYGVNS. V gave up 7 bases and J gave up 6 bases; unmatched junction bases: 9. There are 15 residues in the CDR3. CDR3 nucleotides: TGTGCCAGCATGCAGGGGGGTCGCGGTAATTCACCCCTCCACTTT. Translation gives CASMQGGRGNSPLHF.

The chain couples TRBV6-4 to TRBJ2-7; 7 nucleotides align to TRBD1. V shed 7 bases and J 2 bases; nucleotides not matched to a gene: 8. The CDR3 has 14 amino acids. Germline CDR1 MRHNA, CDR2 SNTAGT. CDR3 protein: CASNPRDRTYEQYF. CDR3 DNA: TGTGCCAGCAACCCCCGGGACAGAACCTACGAGCAGTACTTC.

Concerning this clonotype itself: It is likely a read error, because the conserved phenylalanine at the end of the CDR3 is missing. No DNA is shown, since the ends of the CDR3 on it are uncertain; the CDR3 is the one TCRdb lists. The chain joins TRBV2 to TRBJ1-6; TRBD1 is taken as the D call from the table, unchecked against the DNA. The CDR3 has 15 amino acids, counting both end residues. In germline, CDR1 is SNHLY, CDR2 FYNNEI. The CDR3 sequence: CASSGTANTEALFRQ.

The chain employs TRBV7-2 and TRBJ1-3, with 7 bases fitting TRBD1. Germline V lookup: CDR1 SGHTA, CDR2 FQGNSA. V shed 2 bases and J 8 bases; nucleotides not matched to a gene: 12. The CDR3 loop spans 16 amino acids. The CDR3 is CASSLSTGTVGYTIYF. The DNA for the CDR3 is TGTGCCAGCAGCTTATCTACAGGGACAGTTGGCTACACCATATATTTT.

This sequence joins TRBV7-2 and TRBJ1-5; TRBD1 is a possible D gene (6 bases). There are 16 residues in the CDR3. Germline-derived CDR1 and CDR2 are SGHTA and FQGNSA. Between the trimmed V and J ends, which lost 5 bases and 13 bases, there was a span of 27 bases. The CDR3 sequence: CASSREGGANNEQQHF. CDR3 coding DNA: TGTGCCAGCAGCCGCGAGGGGGGCGCGAACAATGAGCAGCAGCATTTT.

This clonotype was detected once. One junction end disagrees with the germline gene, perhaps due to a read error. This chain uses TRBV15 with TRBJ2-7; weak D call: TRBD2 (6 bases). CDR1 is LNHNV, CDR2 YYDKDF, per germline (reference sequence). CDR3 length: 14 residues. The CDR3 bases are TGCGCCACCAGCCGAGTACGGGGGACCGGAGAGCACACCTTC. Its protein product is CATSRVRGTGEHTF.

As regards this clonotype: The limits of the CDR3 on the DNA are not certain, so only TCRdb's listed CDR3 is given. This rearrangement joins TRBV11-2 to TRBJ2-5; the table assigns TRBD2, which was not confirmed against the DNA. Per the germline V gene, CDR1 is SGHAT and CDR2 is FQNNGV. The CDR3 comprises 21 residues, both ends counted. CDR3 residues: CASSFYICSVTGLAGNHEQFF.

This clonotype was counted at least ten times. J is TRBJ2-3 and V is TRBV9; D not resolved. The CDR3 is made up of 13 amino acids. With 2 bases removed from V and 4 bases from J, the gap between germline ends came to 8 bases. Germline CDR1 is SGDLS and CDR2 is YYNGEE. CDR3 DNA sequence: TGTGCCAGCAGCGTTGGGTTCCCAGATACGCAGTATTTT. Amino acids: CASSVGFPDTQYF.

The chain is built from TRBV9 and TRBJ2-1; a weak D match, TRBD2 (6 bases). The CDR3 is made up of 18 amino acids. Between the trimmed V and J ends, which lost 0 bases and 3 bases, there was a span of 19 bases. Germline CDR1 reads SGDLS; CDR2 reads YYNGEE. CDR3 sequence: CASSVATGEILHYNEQFF. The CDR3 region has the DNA TGTGCCAGCAGCGTAGCCACGGGGGAAATCCTCCACTACAATGAGCAGTTCTTC. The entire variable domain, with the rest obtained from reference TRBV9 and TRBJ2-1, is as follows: DSGVTQTPKHLITATGQRVTLRCSPRSGDLSVYWYQQSLDQGLQFLIQYYNGEERAKGNILERFSAQQFPDLHSELNLSSLELGDSALYFCASSVATGEILHYNEQFFGPGTRLTVL.

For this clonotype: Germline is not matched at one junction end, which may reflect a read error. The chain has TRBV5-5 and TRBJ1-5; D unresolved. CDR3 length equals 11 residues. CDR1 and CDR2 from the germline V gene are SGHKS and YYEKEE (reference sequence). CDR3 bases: TGTGCCAGCAGTGTCCGGCTTCCCCAGGTTTTT. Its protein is CASSVRLPQVF.

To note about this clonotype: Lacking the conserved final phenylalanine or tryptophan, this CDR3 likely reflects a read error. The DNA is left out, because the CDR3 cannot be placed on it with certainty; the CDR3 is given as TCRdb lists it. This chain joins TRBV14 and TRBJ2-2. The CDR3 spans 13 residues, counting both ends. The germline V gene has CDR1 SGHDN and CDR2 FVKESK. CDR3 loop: CASSLSLTGELLL.

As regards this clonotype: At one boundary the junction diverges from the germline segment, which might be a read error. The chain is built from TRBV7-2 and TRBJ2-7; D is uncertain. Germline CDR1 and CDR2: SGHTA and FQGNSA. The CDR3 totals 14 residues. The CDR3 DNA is TGTGCCGGCAGCTTGCGTCATGAATACGAGCAGTACTACTTC. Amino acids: CAGSLRHEYEQYYF.

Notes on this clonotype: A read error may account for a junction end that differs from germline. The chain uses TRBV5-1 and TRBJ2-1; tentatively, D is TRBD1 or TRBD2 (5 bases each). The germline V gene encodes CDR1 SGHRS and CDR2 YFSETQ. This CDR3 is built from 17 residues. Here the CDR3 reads CASSPMRTGAPYNEQFF. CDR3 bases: TGTGCCAGCAGCCCTATGCGTACCGGGGCCCCCTACAATGAGCAGTTCTTC.

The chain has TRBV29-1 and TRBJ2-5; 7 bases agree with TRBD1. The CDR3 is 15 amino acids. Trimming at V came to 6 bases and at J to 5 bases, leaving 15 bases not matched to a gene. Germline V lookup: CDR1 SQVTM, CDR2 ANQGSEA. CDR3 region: CSVPRWDSGGETQYF. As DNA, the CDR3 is TGCAGCGTCCCCAGATGGGACAGCGGTGGGGAGACCCAGTACTTC. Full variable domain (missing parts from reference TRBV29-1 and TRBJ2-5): SAVISQKPSRDICQRGTSLTIQCQVDSQVTMMFWYRQQPGQSLTLIATANQGSEATYESGFVIDKFPISRPNLTFSTLTVSNMSPEDSSIYLCSVPRWDSGGETQYFGPGTRLLVL.

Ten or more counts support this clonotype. In nucleotides, the CDR3 is TGTGCCAGCAGTTTCGACAGGGTATCTGGCTACACCTTC. Protein: CASSFDRVSGYTF. The chain couples TRBV12-3 or TRBV12-4 to TRBJ1-2, with 7 nucleotides matching TRBD1. Germline trimming cut 3 bases from V and 7 bases from J; bases unmatched to any gene: 5. CDR3 length equals 13 residues.

The CDR3 bases are TGCAGCGTGCGCCGGGCCGGGAGCTACCCCGAGCAGTACTTC. Amino acid sequence: CSVRRAGSYPEQYF. V and J are TRBV29-1 and TRBJ2-7, with D possibly matching TRBD2 (6 bases). This CDR3 has 14 residues. The germline V and J ends were trimmed by 6 bases and 6 bases, with 21 bases remaining between them. Germline lookup yields CDR1 SQVTM and CDR2 ANQGSEA.

In nucleotides, the CDR3 is TGTGCCAGCAGCTACTTAGGGCAGCTTGACACTGAAATCCACTTT. Amino acid sequence: CASSYLGQLDTEIHF. The chain links TRBV9 to TRBJ1-6; D unclear. V was trimmed by 4 bases and J by 17 bases, leaving 25 bases between them. The CDR3 is 15 amino acids. Per the germline V gene, CDR1 is SGDLS and CDR2 is YYNGEE.

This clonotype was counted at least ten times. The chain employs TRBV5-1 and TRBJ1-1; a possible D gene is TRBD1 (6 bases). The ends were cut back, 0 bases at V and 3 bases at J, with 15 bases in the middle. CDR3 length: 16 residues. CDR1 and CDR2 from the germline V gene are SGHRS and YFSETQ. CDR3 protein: CASSLGPGGGDTEAFF. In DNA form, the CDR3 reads TGCGCCAGCAGCTTGGGACCCGGGGGCGGGGACACTGAAGCTTTCTTT.

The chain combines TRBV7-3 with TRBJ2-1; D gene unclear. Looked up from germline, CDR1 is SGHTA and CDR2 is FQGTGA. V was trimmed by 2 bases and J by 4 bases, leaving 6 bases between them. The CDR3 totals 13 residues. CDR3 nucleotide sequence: TGTGCCAGCAGCTTACCACCTTACAATGAGCAGTTCTTC. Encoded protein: CASSLPPYNEQFF.

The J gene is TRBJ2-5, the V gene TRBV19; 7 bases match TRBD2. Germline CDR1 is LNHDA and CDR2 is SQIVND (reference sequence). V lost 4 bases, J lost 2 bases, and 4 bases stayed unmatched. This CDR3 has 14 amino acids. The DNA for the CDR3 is TGTGCCAGTAGTACTCCGGGACTACAAGAGACCCAGTACTTC. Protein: CASSTPGLQETQYF.

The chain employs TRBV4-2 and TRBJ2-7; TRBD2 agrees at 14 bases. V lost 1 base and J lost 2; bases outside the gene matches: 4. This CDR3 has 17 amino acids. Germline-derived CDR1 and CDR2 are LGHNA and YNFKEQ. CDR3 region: CASSQGGLAGGTYEQYF. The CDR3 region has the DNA TGTGCCAGCAGCCAAGGCGGACTAGCGGGGGGAACCTACGAGCAGTACTTC.